The present T cell receptor (beta chain) was sequenced within a study of shared clonotypes between healthy human individuals. Produced via immunoSEQ multiplex PCR; TCRdb's table is partial and in-frame only. The sample contains 2 million to 2.5 million clones, roughly 96% of which appear only once. CDR1 and CDR2 from the germline V gene are SGHRS and YFSETQ. This CDR3 is 13 amino acids long. Trimming removed 1 base at V and 5 bases at J, with 9 bases between. The chain carries TRBV5-1 and TRBJ1-1; D remains unclear. Sequencing used naive CD4+ T cells sorted from blood. The subset denotes: CD45RA+ positively selected. This TCR came from a young man in good health. The chain's CDR3 is CASSLNPTTEAFF. Written as DNA, the CDR3 is TGCGCCAGCAGCTTGAATCCTACAACTGAAGCTTTCTTT.